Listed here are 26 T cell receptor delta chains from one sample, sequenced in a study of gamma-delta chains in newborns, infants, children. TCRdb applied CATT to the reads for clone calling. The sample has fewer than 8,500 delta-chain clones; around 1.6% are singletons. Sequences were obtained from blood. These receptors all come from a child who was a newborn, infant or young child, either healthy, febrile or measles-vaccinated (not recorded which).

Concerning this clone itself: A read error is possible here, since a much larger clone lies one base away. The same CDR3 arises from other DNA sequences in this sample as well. This CDR3 reads CACDRLGAWDTRQMFF. The CDR3 nucleotides are TGCGCCTGTGATCGACTGGGGGCCTGGGACACCCGACAGATGTTTTTC. V and J are TRDV2 and TRDJ3; 8 bases agree with TRDD3. The CDR3 sequence is 16 residues long. Per the germline V gene, CDR1 is GEAIGNYY and CDR2 is EKD.

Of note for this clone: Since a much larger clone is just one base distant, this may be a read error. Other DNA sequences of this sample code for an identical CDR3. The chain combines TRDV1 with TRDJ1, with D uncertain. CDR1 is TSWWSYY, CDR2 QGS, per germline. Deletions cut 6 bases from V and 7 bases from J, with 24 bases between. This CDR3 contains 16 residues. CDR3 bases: TGTGCTCTTGGAGAATACCCCCTCGGGAGACGCGCTAAACTCATCTTT. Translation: CALGEYPLGRRAKLIF.

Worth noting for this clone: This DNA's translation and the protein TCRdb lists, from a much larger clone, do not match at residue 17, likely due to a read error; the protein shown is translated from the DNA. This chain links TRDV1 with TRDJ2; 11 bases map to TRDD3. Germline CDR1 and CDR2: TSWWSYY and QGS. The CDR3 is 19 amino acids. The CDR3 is CALGPIRVDWGIVTAQPFF. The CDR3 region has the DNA TGTGCTCTTGGGCCCATCCGGGTCGACTGGGGGATAGTGACAGCACAACCCTTCTTT.

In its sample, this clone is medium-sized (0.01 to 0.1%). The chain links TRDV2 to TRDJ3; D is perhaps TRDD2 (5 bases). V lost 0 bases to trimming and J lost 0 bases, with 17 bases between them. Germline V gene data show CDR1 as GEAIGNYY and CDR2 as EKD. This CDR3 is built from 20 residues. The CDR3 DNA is TGTGCCTGTGACACCGTCTTGGCGGCCTACGGCTCCTGGGACACCCGACAGATGTTTTTC. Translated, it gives CACDTVLAAYGSWDTRQMFF.

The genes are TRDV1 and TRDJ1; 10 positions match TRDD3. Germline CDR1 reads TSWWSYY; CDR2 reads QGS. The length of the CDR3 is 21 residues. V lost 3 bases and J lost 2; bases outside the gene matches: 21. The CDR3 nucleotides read TGTGCTCTTGGGGAGCTTCCTTTCGGCCCTCCACTGGGGGATTTTACCGATAAACTCATCTTT. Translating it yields CALGELPFGPPLGDFTDKLIF.

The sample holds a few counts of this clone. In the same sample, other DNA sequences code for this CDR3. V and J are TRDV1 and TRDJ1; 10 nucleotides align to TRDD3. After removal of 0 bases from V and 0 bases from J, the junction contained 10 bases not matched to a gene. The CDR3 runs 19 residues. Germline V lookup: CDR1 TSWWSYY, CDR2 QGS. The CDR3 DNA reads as TGTGCTCTTGGGGAACTTAGCCAGTACTGGGGGATTTACACCGATAAACTCATCTTT. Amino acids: CALGELSQYWGIYTDKLIF.

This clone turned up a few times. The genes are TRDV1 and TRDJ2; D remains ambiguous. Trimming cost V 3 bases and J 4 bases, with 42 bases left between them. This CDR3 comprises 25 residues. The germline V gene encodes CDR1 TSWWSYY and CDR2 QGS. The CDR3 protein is CALGDRPVEYRTWPLEGRQTAQLFF. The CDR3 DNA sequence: TGTGCTCTTGGGGATCGCCCGGTTGAGTACCGTACTTGGCCTTTAGAGGGACGACAGACAGCACAACTCTTCTTT.

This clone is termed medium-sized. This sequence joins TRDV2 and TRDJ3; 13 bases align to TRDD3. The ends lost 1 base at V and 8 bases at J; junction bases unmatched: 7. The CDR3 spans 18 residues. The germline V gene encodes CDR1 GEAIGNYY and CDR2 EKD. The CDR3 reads CACDTGLGDTRHTRQMFF. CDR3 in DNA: TGTGCCTGTGACACGGGACTGGGGGATACGCGGCACACCCGACAGATGTTTTTC.

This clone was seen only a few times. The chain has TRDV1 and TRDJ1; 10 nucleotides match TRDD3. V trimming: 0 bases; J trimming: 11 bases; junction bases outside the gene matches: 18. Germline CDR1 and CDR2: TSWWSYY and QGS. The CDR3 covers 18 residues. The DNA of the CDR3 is TGTGCTCTTGGGGAACTTCGCTACAGACTGGGGGATCAAGGCGGTCTCATCTTT. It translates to CALGELRYRLGDQGGLIF.

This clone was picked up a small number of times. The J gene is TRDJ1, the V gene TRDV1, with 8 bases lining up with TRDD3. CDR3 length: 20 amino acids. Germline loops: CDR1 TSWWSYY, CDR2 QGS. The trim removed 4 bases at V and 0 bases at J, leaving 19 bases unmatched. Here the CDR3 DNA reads TGTGCTCTTGGGGCCATCAACCGTACTGGGGGTACTAATTACACCGATAAACTCATCTTT. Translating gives CALGAINRTGGTNYTDKLIF.

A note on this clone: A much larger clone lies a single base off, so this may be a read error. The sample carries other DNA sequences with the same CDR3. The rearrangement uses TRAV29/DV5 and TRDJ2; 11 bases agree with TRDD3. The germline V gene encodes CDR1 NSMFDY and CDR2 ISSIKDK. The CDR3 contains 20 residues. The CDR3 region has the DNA TGTGCGGCAAGCGATTCGCCTCCGTTGGGTGGGGGATACGGTGTAGCACAACTCTTCTTT. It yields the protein CAASDSPPLGGGYGVAQLFF.

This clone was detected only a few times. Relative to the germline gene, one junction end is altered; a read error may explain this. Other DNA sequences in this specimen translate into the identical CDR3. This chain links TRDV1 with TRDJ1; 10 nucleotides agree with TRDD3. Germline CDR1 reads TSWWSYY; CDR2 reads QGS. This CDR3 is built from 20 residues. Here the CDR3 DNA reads TGTGCTCTTGGGGAGCTTAACCTGTCGAGCGGGGGATACGGGCCCGATAAACTCATCTTC. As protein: CALGELNLSSGGYGPDKLIF.

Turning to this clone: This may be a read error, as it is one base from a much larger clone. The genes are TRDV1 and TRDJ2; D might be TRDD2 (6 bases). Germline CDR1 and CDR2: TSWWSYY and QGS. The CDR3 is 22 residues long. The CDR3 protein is CALGDSYGVDLARNSLAAQLFF. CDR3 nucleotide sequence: TGTGCTCTTGGGGACTCCTACGGTGTGGATCTGGCGCGAAACTCTTTGGCAGCACAACTCTTCTTT.

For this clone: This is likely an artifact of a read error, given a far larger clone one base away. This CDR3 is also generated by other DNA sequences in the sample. This CDR3 is CACDILGEYTDKLIF. As DNA, the CDR3 is TGCGCCTGTGACATACTGGGGGAATACACCGATAAACTCATCTTT. The chain carries TRDV2 and TRDJ1; TRDD3 matches 9 bases. This CDR3 has 15 amino acids. CDR1 GEAIGNYY and CDR2 EKD come from the germline V gene.

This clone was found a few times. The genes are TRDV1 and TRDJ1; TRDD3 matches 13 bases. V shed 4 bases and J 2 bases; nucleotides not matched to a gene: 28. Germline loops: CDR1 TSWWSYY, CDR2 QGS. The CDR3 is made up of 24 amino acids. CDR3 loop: CALGGSSWRTSLLGDTLRTDKLIF. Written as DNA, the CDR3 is TGTGCTCTTGGGGGGTCTTCCTGGCGAACCTCCTTACTGGGGGATACGCTTCGAACCGATAAACTCATCTTT.

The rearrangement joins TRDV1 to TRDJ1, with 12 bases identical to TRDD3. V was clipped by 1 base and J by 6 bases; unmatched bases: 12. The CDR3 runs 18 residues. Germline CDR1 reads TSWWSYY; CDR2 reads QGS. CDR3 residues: CALGEPHTGGYLDNKLIF. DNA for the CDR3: TGTGCTCTTGGGGAACCCCATACTGGGGGATACCTGGACAATAAACTCATCTTT.

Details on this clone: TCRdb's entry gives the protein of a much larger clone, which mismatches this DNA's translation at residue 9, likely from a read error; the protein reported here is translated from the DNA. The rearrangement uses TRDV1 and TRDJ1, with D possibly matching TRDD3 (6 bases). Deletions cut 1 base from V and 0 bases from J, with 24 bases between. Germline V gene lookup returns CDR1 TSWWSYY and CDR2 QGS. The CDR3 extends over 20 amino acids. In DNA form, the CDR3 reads TGTGCTCTTGGGGAACCCTACGGAGACTGGGAGAATCAGTACACCGATAAACTCATCTTT. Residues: CALGEPYGDWENQYTDKLIF.

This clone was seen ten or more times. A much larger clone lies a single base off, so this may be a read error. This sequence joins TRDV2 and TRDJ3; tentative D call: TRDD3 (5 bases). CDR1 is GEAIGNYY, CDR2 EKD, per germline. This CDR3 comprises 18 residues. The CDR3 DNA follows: TGTGCCTGTGACCCCCTTGGGGCAAGCTCCCGGGACACCCGACAGATGTTTTTC. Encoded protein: CACDPLGASSRDTRQMFF.

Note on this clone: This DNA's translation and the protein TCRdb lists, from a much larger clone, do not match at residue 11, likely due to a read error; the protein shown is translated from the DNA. The CDR3 DNA sequence: TGTGCTCTTGGGGAACTAGTCTTCCCGGGGAGTGTCCTCACCGATAAACTCATCTTT. This encodes CALGELVFPGSVLTDKLIF. This chain connects TRDV1 to TRDJ1; D assignment may be TRDD2 or TRDD3 (5 bases each). CDR3 length equals 19 residues. The germline V and J ends were trimmed by 0 bases and 1 base, with 21 bases remaining between them. Germline V gene data show CDR1 as TSWWSYY and CDR2 as QGS.

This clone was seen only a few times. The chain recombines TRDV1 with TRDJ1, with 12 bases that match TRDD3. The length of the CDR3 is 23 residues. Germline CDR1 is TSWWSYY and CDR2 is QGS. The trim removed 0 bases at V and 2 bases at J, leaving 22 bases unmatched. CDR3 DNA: TGTGCTCTTGGGGAACTAACCTCCTTGTACTGGGGGATACAATTCCCCCCTACCGATAAACTCATCTTT. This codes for CALGELTSLYWGIQFPPTDKLIF.

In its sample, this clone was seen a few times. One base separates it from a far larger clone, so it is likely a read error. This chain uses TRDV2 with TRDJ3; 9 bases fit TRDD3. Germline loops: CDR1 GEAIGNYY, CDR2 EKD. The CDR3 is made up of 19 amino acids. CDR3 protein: CACDTWGYDSSRDTRQMFF. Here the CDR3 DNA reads TGTGCCTGTGACACGTGGGGATACGACAGCTCCCGGGACACCCGACAGATGTTTTTC.

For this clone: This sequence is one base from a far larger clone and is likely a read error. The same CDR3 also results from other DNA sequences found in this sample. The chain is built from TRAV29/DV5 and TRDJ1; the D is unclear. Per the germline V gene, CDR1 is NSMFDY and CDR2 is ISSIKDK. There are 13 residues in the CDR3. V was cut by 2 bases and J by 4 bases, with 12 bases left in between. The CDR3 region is CAARPKVDDKLIF. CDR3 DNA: TGTGCAGCAAGGCCGAAAGTGGACGATAAACTCATCTTT.

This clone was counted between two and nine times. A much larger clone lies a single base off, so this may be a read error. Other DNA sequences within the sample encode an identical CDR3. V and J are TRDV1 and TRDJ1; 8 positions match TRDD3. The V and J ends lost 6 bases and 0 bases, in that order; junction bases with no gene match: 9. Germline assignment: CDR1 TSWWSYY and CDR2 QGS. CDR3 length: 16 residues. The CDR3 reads CALGRYWGLYTDKLIF. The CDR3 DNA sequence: TGTGCTCTTGGCCGTTACTGGGGGCTTTACACCGATAAACTCATCTTT.

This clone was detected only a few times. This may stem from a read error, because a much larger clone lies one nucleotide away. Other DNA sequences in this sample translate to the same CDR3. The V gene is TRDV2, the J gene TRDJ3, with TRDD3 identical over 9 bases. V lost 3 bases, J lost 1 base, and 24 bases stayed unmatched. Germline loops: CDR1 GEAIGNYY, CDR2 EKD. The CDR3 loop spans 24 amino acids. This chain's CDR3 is CACDPVLTGGTYPSSSWDTRQMFF. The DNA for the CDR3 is TGTGCCTGTGACCCGGTTCTTACTGGGGGAACCTATCCCTCCAGTTCCTGGGACACCCGACAGATGTTTTTC.

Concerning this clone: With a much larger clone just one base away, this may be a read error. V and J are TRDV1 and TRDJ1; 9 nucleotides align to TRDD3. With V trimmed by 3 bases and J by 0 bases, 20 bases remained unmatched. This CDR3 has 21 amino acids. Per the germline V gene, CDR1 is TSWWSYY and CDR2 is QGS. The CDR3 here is CALGDARERGIPITYTDKLIF. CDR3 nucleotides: TGTGCTCTTGGGGATGCCCGGGAGCGGGGGATACCTATCACATACACCGATAAACTCATCTTT.

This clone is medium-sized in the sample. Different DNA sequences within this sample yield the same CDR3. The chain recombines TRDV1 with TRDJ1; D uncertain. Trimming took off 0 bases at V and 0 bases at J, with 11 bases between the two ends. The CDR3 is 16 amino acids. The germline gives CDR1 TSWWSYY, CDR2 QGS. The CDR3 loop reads CALGELESSYTDKLIF. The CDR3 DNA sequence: TGTGCTCTTGGGGAACTAGAATCTTCGTACACCGATAAACTCATCTTT.